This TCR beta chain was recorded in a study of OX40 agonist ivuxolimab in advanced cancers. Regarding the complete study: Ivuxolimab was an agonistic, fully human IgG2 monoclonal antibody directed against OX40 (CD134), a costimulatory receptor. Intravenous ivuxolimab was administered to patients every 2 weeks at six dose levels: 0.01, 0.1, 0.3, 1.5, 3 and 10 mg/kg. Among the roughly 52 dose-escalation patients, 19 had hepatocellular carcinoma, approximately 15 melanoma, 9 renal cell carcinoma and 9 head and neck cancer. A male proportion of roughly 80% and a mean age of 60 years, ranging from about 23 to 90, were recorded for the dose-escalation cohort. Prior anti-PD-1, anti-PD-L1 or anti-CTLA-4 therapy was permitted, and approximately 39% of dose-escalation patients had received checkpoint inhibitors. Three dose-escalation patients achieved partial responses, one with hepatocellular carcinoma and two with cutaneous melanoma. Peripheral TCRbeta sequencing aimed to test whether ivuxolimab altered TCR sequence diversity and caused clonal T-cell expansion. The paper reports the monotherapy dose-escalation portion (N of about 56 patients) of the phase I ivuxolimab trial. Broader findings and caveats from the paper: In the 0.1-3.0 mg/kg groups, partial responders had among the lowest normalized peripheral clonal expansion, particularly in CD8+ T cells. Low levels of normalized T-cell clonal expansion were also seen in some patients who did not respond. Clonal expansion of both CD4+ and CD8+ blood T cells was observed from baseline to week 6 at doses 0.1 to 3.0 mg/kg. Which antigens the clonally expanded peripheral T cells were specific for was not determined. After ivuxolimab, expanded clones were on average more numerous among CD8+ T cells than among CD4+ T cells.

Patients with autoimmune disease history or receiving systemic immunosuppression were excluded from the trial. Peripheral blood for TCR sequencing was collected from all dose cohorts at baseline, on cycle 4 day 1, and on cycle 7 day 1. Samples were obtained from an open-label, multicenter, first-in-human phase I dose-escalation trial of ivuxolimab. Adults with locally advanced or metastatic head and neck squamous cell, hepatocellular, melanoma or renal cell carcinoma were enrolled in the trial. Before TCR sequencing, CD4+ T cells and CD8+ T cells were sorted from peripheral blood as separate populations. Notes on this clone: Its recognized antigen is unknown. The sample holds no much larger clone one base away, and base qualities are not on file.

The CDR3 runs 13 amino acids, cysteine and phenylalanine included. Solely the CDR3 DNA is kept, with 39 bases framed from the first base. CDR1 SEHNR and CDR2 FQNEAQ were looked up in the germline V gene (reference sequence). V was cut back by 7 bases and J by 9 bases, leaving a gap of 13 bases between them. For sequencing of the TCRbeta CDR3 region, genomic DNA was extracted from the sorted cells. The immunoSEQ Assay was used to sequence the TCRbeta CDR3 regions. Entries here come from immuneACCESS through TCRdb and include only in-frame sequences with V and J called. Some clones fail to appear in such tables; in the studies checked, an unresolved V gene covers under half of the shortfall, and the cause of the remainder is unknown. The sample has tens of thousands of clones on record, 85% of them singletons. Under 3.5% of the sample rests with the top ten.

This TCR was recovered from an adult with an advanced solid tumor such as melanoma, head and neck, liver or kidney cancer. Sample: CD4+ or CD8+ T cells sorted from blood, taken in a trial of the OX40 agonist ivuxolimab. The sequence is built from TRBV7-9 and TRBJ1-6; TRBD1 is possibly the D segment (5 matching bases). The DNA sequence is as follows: TGTGCCAGCACCCGGACATCAGGTTCACCCCTCCACTTT. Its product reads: CASTRTSGSPLHF.